This T cell receptor beta chain was sequenced for a study of shared clonotypes between healthy human individuals. Germline CDR1 reads SGHAT; CDR2 reads FQNNGV. The CDR3 is 16 residues long. J was trimmed by 4 bases and V by 3 bases; bases with no gene match: 9. Profiled with immunoSEQ multiplex PCR; TCRdb holds only in-frame clones, not every one. The table lists about 660,000 clones, over 65% of them singletons. As for this clone: The target antigen is unknown.

General study results and limits: Expectations were that clonotype sharing among donors would be affected by sequencing depth.

Sequenced sample: memory CD4+ T cells sorted from blood. The subset is: CD45RA-negative fraction. The V gene is TRBV11-2, the J gene TRBJ2-1; 7 bases map to TRBD2. The receptor's source is a woman aged 25 to 39 in good health. Here the CDR3 DNA reads TGTGCCAGCAGCTTCAGCGGGGTGATAGGGTACAATGAGCAGTTCTTC. Translation: CASSFSGVIGYNEQFF.